These 23 T cell receptor beta chains share one sample of origin, sequenced in a study of blood T cell repertoires in COVID-19 (dated by TCRdb to between 2020 and 2021). The library was produced with the immunoSEQ multiplex PCR assay. TCRdb stores this immuneACCESS table with in-frame sequences only. Part of the clones is absent; in the studies checked, under half of the shortfall reflects unresolved V genes, and no reason is known for the rest. This sample comprises 150,000 to 200,000 clones, around 79% of them detected only once. Less than 7% of the sample lies in the top ten. The material sequenced was peripheral blood. The receptors here all came from a woman in her thirties or forties with COVID-19, enrolled during active disease.

This clone was counted a few times. This chain joins TRBV7-2 and TRBJ2-5; 9 bases are a match to TRBD2. The V and J ends lost 5 bases and 4 bases, in that order; junction bases with no gene match: 11. Germline V lookup: CDR1 SGHTA, CDR2 FQGNSA. The CDR3 loop spans 16 amino acids. The CDR3 coding sequence is TGTGCCAGCAGCCACCGGGCGGGGGGGCAGCGAGAGACCCAGTACTTC. Translation gives CASSHRAGGQRETQYF.

This clone was observed a handful of times. The chain couples TRBV4-1 to TRBJ1-2; tentatively, D is TRBD1 (5 bases). The CDR3 runs to 14 residues. Germline V gene data show CDR1 as MGHRA and CDR2 as YSYEKL. V was pared by 0 bases and J by 4 bases, with 9 bases between. The CDR3 loop is CASSQDTGRYGYTF. The CDR3 DNA reads TGCGCCAGCAGCCAAGATACAGGACGCTATGGCTACACCTTC.

This clone was seen only a few times. The chain has TRBV7-2 and TRBJ2-1; 13 bases are a match to TRBD2. Germline CDR1 is SGHTA and CDR2 is FQGNSA. The CDR3 runs 16 residues. The V segment lost 5 bases and the J segment 3 bases; nucleotides outside the gene matches: 4. CDR3 sequence: CASSPWTSGSYNEQFF. The CDR3 DNA reads TGTGCCAGCAGCCCCTGGACTAGCGGGAGCTACAATGAGCAGTTCTTC.

This clone occurred a few times. The chain joins TRBV27 to TRBJ1-4, with 7 bases that match TRBD1. Germline CDR1 reads MNHEY; CDR2 reads SMNVEV (reference sequence). CDR3 length equals 14 residues. The V gene end was trimmed by 6 bases and the J gene end by 6 bases; junction bases not matched to a gene: 7. In DNA, the CDR3 is TGTGCCAGCAGGTTTTCAGGGGGTTATGAAAAACTGTTTTTT. It translates to CASRFSGGYEKLFF.

This sequence joins TRBV4-2 and TRBJ1-4; D is perhaps TRBD1 (5 bases). The CDR3 contains 13 residues. V was pared by 10 bases and J by 8 bases, with 17 bases between. The germline CDR1 and CDR2 sequences are LGHNA and YNFKEQ. CDR3 sequence reads: CATRSGLEEKLFF. CDR3 DNA: TGTGCCACACGATCAGGGTTAGAGGAAAAACTGTTTTTT.

This chain's CDR3 is CASSLAGSEKLFF. In DNA form, the CDR3 reads TGTGCCAGCAGCTTAGCGGGGAGTGAAAAACTGTTTTTT. The chain combines TRBV7-9 with TRBJ1-4, with unresolved D. The length of the CDR3 is 13 residues. Trimming left V 0 bases short and J 7 bases short, with 6 bases between. Germline-derived CDR1 and CDR2 are SEHNR and FQNEAQ (reference sequence). The full variable domain, in which reference TRBV7-9 and TRBJ1-4 provide the parts outside the CDR3, is DTGVSQNPRHKITKRGQNVTFRCDPISEHNRLYWYRQTLGQGPEFLTYFQNEAQLEKSRLLSDRFSAERPKGSFSTLEIQRTEQGDSAMYLCASSLAGSEKLFFGSGTQLSVL.

The chain links TRBV11-3 to TRBJ2-7; TRBD2 agrees at 14 bases. The CDR3 contains 17 residues. CDR1 is SGHNT, CDR2 YENEEA, per germline. Losses at the gene ends were 5 bases for V and 5 bases for J; bases not matched to a gene: 11. The CDR3 DNA follows: TGTGCCAGCAGCGAAGGGACTAGCGGGAGTGTCCTGGACGAGCAGTACTTC. Translating gives CASSEGTSGSVLDEQYF.

Here the CDR3 DNA reads TGTGCCAGCAGTTACTCGCCTACAGGGCGCCAGACCTACGAGCAGTACTTC. Translated: CASSYSPTGRQTYEQYF. V and J are TRBV6-2 or TRBV6-3 and TRBJ2-7; tentatively, D is TRBD1 (6 bases). This CDR3 is 17 amino acids long. Germline lookup yields CDR1 MNHEY and CDR2 SVGEGT. The V end lost 0 bases, the J end lost 2 bases, and 17 bases lay between the germline ends.

This clone was seen a handful of times. The chain links TRBV24-1 to TRBJ2-4; TRBD2 matches at 9 bases. The germline V gene encodes CDR1 KGHDR and CDR2 SFDVKD. This CDR3 is 13 amino acids long. V shed 4 bases, J shed 13 bases, and the junction held 7 bases outside the gene matches. In DNA, the CDR3 is TGTGCCACCAGTGACTTAACTAGCGGGCGCCAGTACTTC. It is translated as CATSDLTSGRQYF.

The chain has TRBV6-2 or TRBV6-3 and TRBJ2-3; 11 nucleotides match TRBD1. The germline V gene encodes CDR1 MNHEY and CDR2 SVGEGT. The CDR3 loop spans 17 amino acids. The V gene end was trimmed by 2 bases and the J gene end by 5 bases; junction bases not matched to a gene: 9. DNA for the CDR3: TGTGCCAGCAGTTACGCCTTCCGGGACAGGGGGAAAGATACGCAGTATTTT. It encodes CASSYAFRDRGKDTQYF.

Here the CDR3 DNA reads TGTGCCAGCAGCCCACCGGGAAAGCGGGGCGGCTACACCTTC. Translated: CASSPPGKRGGYTF. This chain links TRBV7-2 with TRBJ1-2; the D gene is possibly TRBD1 (5 bases). There are 14 residues in the CDR3. The germline V and J ends were trimmed by 5 bases and 8 bases, with 18 bases remaining between them. The V gene's germline CDR1 is SGHTA and CDR2 FQGNSA.

This chain uses TRBV19 with TRBJ1-5, with D possibly TRBD1 on 6 matching bases. Trimming took off 7 bases at V and 1 base at J, with 11 bases between the two ends. Germline lookup yields CDR1 LNHDA and CDR2 SQIVND (reference sequence). The CDR3 is 14 residues long. The CDR3 region has the DNA TGTGCCAGTAACAGGGAACAAAGCAATCAGCCCCAGCATTTT. The encoded protein is CASNREQSNQPQHF.

V and J are TRBV18 and TRBJ2-5; D may be TRBD1 (5 bases). This CDR3 region has 13 residues. V was pared by 4 bases and J by 7 bases, with 13 bases between. Looked up from germline, CDR1 is KGHSH and CDR2 is LQKENI. This chain's CDR3 is CASSQGSLGTQYF. The CDR3 bases are TGTGCCAGCTCACAGGGGTCCCTAGGGACCCAGTACTTC.

V usage is TRBV12-3 or TRBV12-4 and J usage is TRBJ1-5; TRBD1 is a possible D gene (5 bases). Trimming took off 5 bases at V and 4 bases at J, with 9 bases between the two ends. This CDR3 region has 13 residues. DNA of the CDR3: TGTGCCAGCAGTCCCGGGACTAATCAGCCCCAGCATTTT. It is translated as CASSPGTNQPQHF.

The rearrangement links TRBV2 to TRBJ1-4; a weak D match, TRBD1 (5 bases). Per the germline V gene, CDR1 is SNHLY and CDR2 is FYNNEI. The CDR3 consists of 15 residues. Trimming left V 4 bases short and J 7 bases short, with 16 bases between. The CDR3, as DNA: TGTGCCAGCAGTGGAGTCACAGGCTCCCGTGAAAAACTGTTTTTT. Amino acid sequence: CASSGVTGSREKLFF.

The chain's CDR3 is CASSLAVEGLGGYTF. CDR3 DNA sequence: TGCGCCAGCAGCTTGGCCGTGGAGGGTTTAGGTGGCTACACCTTC. The genes are TRBV5-1 and TRBJ1-2; no clear D. The ends were cut back, 0 bases at V and 7 bases at J, with 16 bases in the middle. The CDR3 consists of 15 residues. Germline V gene data show CDR1 as SGHRS and CDR2 as YFSETQ.

The chain recombines TRBV9 with TRBJ2-5, with TRBD2 identical over 11 bases. The CDR3 spans 16 residues. V lost 3 bases and J lost 2; bases outside the gene matches: 6. Germline values: CDR1 SGDLS, CDR2 YYNGEE. The CDR3 loop reads CASSALGTSGQETQYF. The CDR3 DNA follows: TGTGCCAGCAGCGCCCTCGGGACTAGCGGACAAGAGACCCAGTACTTC.

The genes are TRBV7-6 and TRBJ1-1; D uncertain. V lost 9 bases and J lost 3, with 11 bases in between. Looked up from germline, CDR1 is SGHVS and CDR2 is FNYEAQ. This CDR3 has 12 amino acids. The CDR3 reads CASRGPDTEAFF. The CDR3 nucleotides read TGTGCCAGTCGGGGTCCAGACACTGAAGCTTTCTTT.

A few counts support this clone. The V gene is TRBV6-4, the J gene TRBJ1-4; TRBD1 agrees at 8 bases. CDR1 is MRHNA and CDR2 is SNTAGT in the germline V gene. The CDR3 runs to 15 residues. J gave up 8 bases and V 6 bases, and 11 bases lay outside the gene matches. The CDR3 nucleotides read TGTGCCAGCAGGGGAGAACAGGGGGTTAAGGAAAAACTGTTTTTT. As protein: CASRGEQGVKEKLFF.

This clone was detected a few times. This sequence joins TRBV13 and TRBJ2-7; 8 nucleotides match TRBD1. There are 16 residues in the CDR3. The V segment lost 5 bases and the J segment 6 bases; nucleotides outside the gene matches: 15. Germline V lookup: CDR1 PRHDT, CDR2 FYEKMQ (reference sequence). CDR3 DNA: TGTGCCAGCAGCCCTCCCGACAGGGGTGGCCGCTTCGAGCAGTACTTC. It yields the protein CASSPPDRGGRFEQYF.

The chain combines TRBV3-1 (or the pseudogene TRBV3-2) with TRBJ1-1; 8 bases are a match to TRBD1. J was trimmed by 11 bases and V by 1 base; bases with no gene match: 15. The CDR3 covers 16 residues. Per the germline V gene, CDR1 is LGHDT and CDR2 is YNNKEL (reference sequence). The CDR3 reads CASSQGLSGTGSWAFF. CDR3 DNA sequence: TGTGCCAGCAGCCAAGGACTTTCCGGGACAGGAAGTTGGGCTTTCTTT.

This chain uses TRBV19 with TRBJ2-4; possible D gene TRBD1, 5 bases. Trimming left V 3 bases short and J 7 bases short, with 10 bases between. CDR3 length equals 13 residues. The germline CDR1 and CDR2 sequences are LNHDA and SQIVND (reference sequence). The CDR3 loop is CASSIRGVNIQYF. CDR3 nucleotide sequence: TGTGCCAGTAGTATTAGGGGTGTCAACATTCAGTACTTC.

The chain recombines TRBV5-6 with TRBJ2-3, with 8 nucleotides matching TRBD1. CDR1 SGHDT and CDR2 YYEEEE come from the germline V gene. The CDR3 extends over 16 amino acids. Trimming cost V 1 base and J 2 bases; bases outside gene matches: 6. The CDR3 nucleotides read TGTGCCAGCAGCTTGCAGGGGGCCGTCACCACAGATACGCAGTATTTT. It yields the protein CASSLQGAVTTDTQYF.